This T cell receptor beta chain was profiled in a study of patients and donors after allogeneic stem cell transplantation. TCRdb reanalysed the RT-PCR reads using MiXCR and keeps one entry per CDR3 protein. The table has about 40,000 distinct CDR3 sequences, roughly 30% seen once. Trimming pared 4 bases from V and 4 bases from J, leaving 16 bases between. CDR3 length: 15 amino acids. Germline V lookup: CDR1 SGHTA, CDR2 FQGNSA. The J gene is TRBJ1-2, the V gene TRBV7-2; a weak D match, TRBD1 (5 bases). This sequence originates from a human donor who was either an allogeneic HSCT recipient or a stem cell or donor lymphocyte infusion donor (not recorded which). It is not recorded whose cells these are; they may come from a transplant donor. Sequencing was performed on blood, either unsorted or a sorted T cell fraction (not recorded which). The CDR3 bases are TGTGCCAGCAGCTCCACGCCAGGGAGGTCCTATGGCTACACCTTC. This gives the protein CASSSTPGRSYGYTF.